These 21 T cell receptor beta chains were sequenced from one sample in a study of shared clonotypes between healthy human individuals. The protocol was immunoSEQ multiplex PCR, while the TCRdb copy is restricted to in-frame clones and leaves out a portion. Of millions of clones listed, more than 80% are singletons. Sequenced sample: naive CD4+ T cells sorted from blood. Subset of the sample: CD45RA+ positively selected. The receptors stem from a young man in good health.

V and J are TRBV19 and TRBJ2-7, with TRBD2 as a possible D gene (5 bases). Deletions cut 9 bases from V and 3 bases from J, with 15 bases between. The CDR3 length is 13 residues. Germline CDR1 and CDR2: LNHDA and SQIVND (reference sequence). As DNA, the CDR3 is TGTGCCAGCGGACGAAGTCGGGACTACGAGCAGTACTTC. It encodes CASGRSRDYEQYF.

This chain connects TRBV4-1 to TRBJ1-2; D uncertain. Germline V gene lookup returns CDR1 MGHRA and CDR2 YSYEKL. This CDR3 has 15 residues. V dropped 4 bases and J dropped 4 bases, with 16 bases sitting between them. The DNA of the CDR3 is TGCGCCAGCAGCCCCGACCAGTCGGCCCCCTATGGCTACACCTTC. Translating gives CASSPDQSAPYGYTF.

V gene TRBV6-6 combines with J gene TRBJ2-3, with D tentatively TRBD2 (5 bases). V lost 4 bases and J 6 bases, leaving 8 bases between the germline ends. Germline CDR1 and CDR2: MNHNY and SVGAGI (reference sequence). This CDR3 contains 12 residues. CDR3 protein: CASSSGWDTQYF. CDR3 DNA: TGTGCCAGCAGTTCGGGGTGGGATACGCAGTATTTT.

The CDR3: CASSDTGGKGTGELFF. The CDR3 nucleotides are TGTGCCAGCAGCGACACAGGGGGCAAGGGAACCGGGGAGCTGTTTTTT. The chain employs TRBV9 and TRBJ2-2, with TRBD1 matching over 9 bases. Germline CDR1 SGDLS, CDR2 YYNGEE. Trimming took 3 bases from V and 5 from J; bases not matched to a gene: 8. The CDR3 is made up of 16 amino acids.

The gene calls are TRBV7-9 and TRBJ1-6, with 9 bases identical to TRBD1. Trimming took 3 bases from V and 7 from J; bases not matched to a gene: 4. Germline V gives CDR1 SEHNR, CDR2 FQNEAQ (reference sequence). The CDR3 is 15 amino acids. The DNA of the CDR3 is TGTGCCAGCAGCTTGGGGACAGGGATGAATTCACCCCTCCACTTT. The encoded protein is CASSLGTGMNSPLHF.

The J gene is TRBJ1-4, the V gene TRBV4-3, with D unresolved. V lost 0 bases and J 0 bases, leaving 8 bases between the germline ends. The germline gives CDR1 LGHNA, CDR2 YSLEER. This CDR3 is 16 amino acids long. Here the CDR3 reads CASSQDGATTNEKLFF. CDR3 coding DNA: TGCGCCAGCAGCCAAGATGGAGCAACAACTAATGAAAAACTGTTTTTT.

The rearrangement uses TRBV5-8 and TRBJ2-7, with D perhaps TRBD1 (6 bases). The CDR3 spans 15 residues. Germline loops: CDR1 SGHTS, CDR2 YDEGEE. The V gene lost 7 bases and the J gene lost 0 bases, with 17 bases spanning the gap. The chain's CDR3 is CASSWGDRNSYEQYF. CDR3 coding DNA: TGTGCCAGCTCTTGGGGAGACAGGAACTCCTACGAGCAGTACTTC. Full variable domain (remainder filled in from reference TRBV5-8 and TRBJ2-7): EAGVTQSPTHLIKTRGQQATLRCSPISGHTSVYWYQQALGLGLQFLLWYDEGEERNRGNFPPRFSGRQFPNYSSELNVNALELEDSALYLCASSWGDRNSYEQYFGPGTRLTVT.

Worth noting for this clone: Other DNA sequences in this specimen translate into the identical CDR3. The chain employs TRBV7-2 and TRBJ2-7; no reliable D call. V was cut by 1 base and J by 6 bases, with 7 bases left in between. Germline V gives CDR1 SGHTA, CDR2 FQGNSA. The CDR3 totals 12 residues. The CDR3 bases are TGTGCCAGCAGCTTAGGGGTCGCCGAGCAGTACTTC. Its protein product is CASSLGVAEQYF.

This sequence joins TRBV5-1 and TRBJ2-5; weak D call: TRBD2 (6 bases). The V and J ends lost 0 bases and 5 bases respectively, with 20 bases between them. The CDR3 is made up of 17 amino acids. The germline V gene encodes CDR1 SGHRS and CDR2 YFSETQ. CDR3 nucleotide sequence: TGCGCCAGCAGCTTGGCACCCCCGGGAGTAGGTATGGAGACCCAGTACTTC. Protein: CASSLAPPGVGMETQYF.

The chain combines TRBV5-1 with TRBJ1-5; perhaps TRBD1 as D (5 bases). There are 15 residues in the CDR3. Germline CDR1 is SGHRS and CDR2 is YFSETQ. V lost 4 bases and J 4 bases, leaving 15 bases between the germline ends. The CDR3 DNA follows: TGCGCCAGCAGCCCAGAGCCAGCAGGGAATCAGCCCCAGCATTTT. Translating it yields CASSPEPAGNQPQHF.

On this clone itself: The junction and the germline gene differ at one end; a read error may be behind it. The identical CDR3 is also encoded by other nucleotide sequences in the sample. The rearrangement uses TRBV18 and TRBJ1-1, with TRBD1 matching 9 bases. This CDR3 has 14 residues. Germline V lookup: CDR1 KGHSH, CDR2 LQKENI. CDR3 residues: CASSPQGANTEAFF. DNA of the CDR3: TGTGCCAGCTCCCCACAGGGGGCCAACACTGAAGCTTTCTTT.

The genes are TRBV4-1 and TRBJ2-7, with D tentatively TRBD1 (5 bases). V lost 1 base, J lost 5 bases, and 15 bases lay in between. Per germline, CDR1 MGHRA and CDR2 YSYEKL. The CDR3 consists of 15 residues. The CDR3 protein is CASSQARQRGDEQYF. The CDR3 DNA is TGCGCCAGCAGCCAAGCAAGGCAAAGGGGCGACGAGCAGTACTTC.

The genes are TRBV13 and TRBJ2-5, with 10 bases aligning to TRBD1. From germline, CDR1 is PRHDT and CDR2 FYEKMQ (reference sequence). The length of the CDR3 is 14 residues. After removal of 4 bases from V and 3 bases from J, the junction contained 2 bases not matched to a gene. This chain's CDR3 is CASSSTGGKETQYF. CDR3 bases: TGTGCCAGCAGCTCGACAGGGGGCAAAGAGACCCAGTACTTC.

This chain joins TRBV7-2 and TRBJ2-3; a weak D match, TRBD1 (5 bases). Germline V gives CDR1 SGHTA, CDR2 FQGNSA. CDR3 size: 16 residues. The V and J ends lost 1 base and 2 bases respectively, with 13 bases between them. DNA for the CDR3: TGTGCCAGCAGCTTAGGGGGCAGGGCGGCCACAGATACGCAGTATTTT. Translated: CASSLGGRAATDTQYF.

The chain recombines TRBV5-1 with TRBJ1-3, with D possibly TRBD1 on 6 matching bases. The V gene lost 0 bases and the J gene lost 2 bases, with 12 bases spanning the gap. The CDR3 loop spans 16 amino acids. CDR1 and CDR2 from the germline V gene are SGHRS and YFSETQ. As DNA, the CDR3 is TGCGCCAGCAGCTTGGCGGAGGGGGTTGCTGGAAACACCATATATTTT. Translation gives CASSLAEGVAGNTIYF.

The V gene is TRBV5-1, the J gene TRBJ2-7; 11 bases line up with TRBD1. The CDR3 contains 15 residues. Germline V CDR1 and CDR2: SGHRS, YFSETQ. After removal of 6 bases from V and 0 bases from J, the junction contained 5 bases not matched to a gene. CDR3 sequence reads: CASTRTGGGSYEQYF. CDR3 bases: TGCGCCAGCACCCGGACAGGGGGCGGCTCCTACGAGCAGTACTTC.

The rearrangement joins TRBV2 to TRBJ2-7; no clear D gene. Germline assignment: CDR1 SNHLY and CDR2 FYNNEI. The CDR3 has 11 amino acids. V was trimmed by 4 bases and J by 3 bases, leaving 4 bases between them. Written as DNA, the CDR3 is TGTGCCAGCAGTGGAGACTACGAGCAGTACTTC. This encodes CASSGDYEQYF.

This clone was counted only a few times. This chain links TRBV6-4 with TRBJ1-1; possible D gene TRBD1, 5 bases. The germline V and J ends were trimmed by 2 bases and 2 bases, with 6 bases remaining between them. CDR1 and CDR2 from the germline V gene are MRHNA and SNTAGT. This CDR3 spans 13 amino acids. The CDR3 loop reads CASSDRGNTEAFF. The CDR3, as DNA: TGTGCCAGCAGTGACAGGGGAAACACTGAAGCTTTCTTT.

For this clone: The junction departs from the called germline gene at one end, perhaps through a read error. The J gene is TRBJ2-3, the V gene TRBV15, with a weak D call TRBD2 (5 bases). The CDR3 spans 17 residues. Germline V lookup: CDR1 LNHNV, CDR2 YYDKDF (reference sequence). CDR3 DNA sequence: TGTGCCGCCAGACCTTTTTCCAGCGGACCTAGCACAGATACGCAGTATTTT. Its protein product is CAARPFSSGPSTDTQYF.

The rearrangement links TRBV10-1 to TRBJ1-1; D is unresolved. Germline V gene sequence: CDR1 WNHNN, CDR2 SYGVQD (reference sequence). The length of the CDR3 is 13 residues. Trimming removed 4 bases from V and 1 base from J, with 7 bases in between. The CDR3, as DNA: TGCGCCAGCAGTGGGAGAGGGAACACTGAAGCTTTCTTT. Amino acids: CASSGRGNTEAFF.

This clone was detected only once. The rearrangement joins TRBV2 to TRBJ2-7; the match to TRBD1 covers 7 bases. Losses at the gene ends were 5 bases for V and 12 bases for J; bases not matched to a gene: 10. Germline V CDR1 and CDR2: SNHLY, FYNNEI. This CDR3 region has 12 residues. The CDR3 DNA follows: TGTGCCAGCAGTTCACCTACAGGGGTTCGGTACTTC. Its translation is CASSSPTGVRYF.